Listed below are T cell receptor beta chains from one sample, sequenced in a study of blood T cells in healthy people across ages. TCRdb reprocessed the 5' RACE reads with MiXCR, giving one entry per CDR3 protein. This table has around 940,000 distinct CDR3 sequences, roughly 51% appearing once. Sequencing was carried out using blood. The receptors originated from an older woman in good health. The CDR3 runs from the conserved cysteine through the conserved F or W. D genes are given only for firm matches. Some rows mark clone size as missing; the rest say once, few, many or name a class of expanded clone.

V	size	D	J	CDR3	DNA
TRBV20-1	.	.	TRBJ2-1	CSASYEGVTVNEQFF	TGCAGTGCTAGCTACGAAGGGGTTACTGTCAATGAGCAGTTCTTC
TRBV7-3	few	.	TRBJ2-1	CASSEEAGHYNEQFF	TGTGCCAGCAGCGAAGAAGCGGGACACTACAATGAGCAGTTCTTC
TRBV4-1	.	.	TRBJ2-4	CASSQEVSNDIQYF	TGCGCCAGCAGCCAAGAAGTGAGTAATGACATTCAGTACTTC
TRBV7-2	.	.	TRBJ2-5	CASSLITGSQYF	TGTGCCAGCAGCCTTATTACAGGGTCCCAGTACTTC
TRBV5-5	.	.	TRBJ1-2	CASSLGLEEVRYTF	TGTGCCAGCAGCTTGGGGCTCGAGGAAGTTCGCTACACCTTC
TRBV9	few	.	TRBJ2-3	CASSSGTFTDTQYF	TGTGCCAGCAGCTCGGGGACGTTCACAGATACGCAGTATTTT
TRBV5-1	few	TRBD2	TRBJ2-1	CASSLGLAQRNEQFF	TGCGCCAGCAGCTTGGGACTAGCGCAGAGAAATGAGCAGTTCTTC
TRBV5-1	.	TRBD2	TRBJ2-1	CASSLSVREDNEQFF	TGCGCCAGCAGCTTGTCCGTGCGGGAGGACAATGAGCAGTTCTTC
TRBV20-1	.	TRBD2	TRBJ2-7	CSANLAGVSYNEQYF	TGCAGTGCCAACCTCGCGGGAGTTTCCTACAATGAGCAGTACTTC
TRBV20-1	.	.	TRBJ1-1	CSARATQAMNTEAFF	TGCAGTGCTAGAGCGACACAGGCTATGAACACTGAAGCTTTCTTT
TRBV20-1	.	.	TRBJ2-1	CSARGGSLSLNEQFF	TGCAGTGCTAGGGGGGGCTCACTATCCCTTAATGAGCAGTTCTTC
TRBV7-3	.	TRBD1	TRBJ1-6	CASSPSEAGQDSPLHF	TGTGCCAGCAGCCCATCCGAAGCGGGACAGGATTCACCCCTCCACTTT
TRBV4-3	few	.	TRBJ1-2	CASSQDRWDYYGYTF	TGCGCCAGCAGCCAAGATCGCTGGGATTACTATGGCTACACCTTC
TRBV20-1	.	.	TRBJ2-1	CSGATAYRSNEQFF	TGCAGTGGCGCAACAGCTTACCGCTCTAATGAGCAGTTCTTC
TRBV7-2	.	.	TRBJ2-5	CASSPLGGGKETQYF	TGTGCCAGCAGCCCTTTGGGCGGAGGGAAAGAGACCCAGTACTTC
TRBV6-6	.	TRBD2	TRBJ2-7	CASSYSEREQSYEQYF	TGTGCCAGCAGTTACTCGGAGCGGGAGCAATCCTACGAGCAGTACTTC
TRBV13	few	.	TRBJ2-5	CASSIYDRRETQYF	TGTGCCAGCAGCATTTATGACAGGCGAGAGACCCAGTACTTC
TRBV28	.	.	TRBJ2-5	CASSSRRGRIETQYF	TGTGCCAGCAGTTCCCGTAGGGGGAGGATAGAGACCCAGTACTTC
TRBV12-3/TRBV12-4	.	.	TRBJ2-1	CASNGETYNEQFF	TGTGCCAGCAATGGAGAGACCTACAATGAGCAGTTCTTC
TRBV28	once	TRBD1	TRBJ2-7	CASSTGTGQTGYYEQYF	TGTGCCAGCAGTACCGGGACAGGGCAGACAGGGTATTACGAGCAGTACTTC
TRBV12-3/TRBV12-4	few	.	TRBJ2-7	CASRSTGIPYEQYF	TGTGCCAGCAGATCGACAGGTATTCCCTACGAGCAGTACTTC
TRBV12-3/TRBV12-4	.	TRBD2	TRBJ2-1	CASSGGLAGGTEQFF	TGTGCCAGCAGTGGGGGACTAGCGGGAGGGACTGAGCAGTTCTTC
TRBV11-2	.	.	TRBJ1-3	CASRSGNTIYF	TGTGCCAGCAGATCTGGAAACACCATATATTTT
TRBV7-2	.	.	TRBJ2-4	CASRGVGKNIQYF	TGTGCCAGCCGAGGGGTGGGAAAAAACATTCAGTACTTC
TRBV6-5	.	.	TRBJ2-3	CASSWSVGATDTQYF	TGTGCCAGCAGTTGGAGTGTGGGAGCAACAGATACGCAGTATTTT
TRBV7-3	few	TRBD2	TRBJ2-1	CASSRLAGNEQFF	TGTGCCAGCAGCCGACTAGCGGGCAATGAGCAGTTCTTC
TRBV2	.	.	TRBJ2-5	CASRGSRGRETQYF	TGTGCCAGCAGAGGTTCCAGGGGAAGGGAGACCCAGTACTTC
TRBV28	.	TRBD2	TRBJ2-5	CASSFGTSGRRKTQYF	TGTGCCAGCAGTTTCGGGACTAGCGGGAGGAGAAAGACCCAGTACTTC
TRBV5-6	.	.	TRBJ2-7	CASSLLPGDTFYAQYF	TGTGCCAGCAGCTTGTTGCCAGGGGACACGTTTTACGCGCAGTACTTC
TRBV5-1	.	TRBD1	TRBJ1-4	CASSRIGTGEKLFF	TGCGCCAGCAGCCGCATCGGGACAGGGGAAAAACTGTTTTTT
TRBV29-1	.	.	TRBJ2-7	CSINLRGGSYEQYF	TGCAGCATTAACCTCAGGGGAGGGTCCTACGAGCAGTACTTC
TRBV29-1	.	.	TRBJ2-5	CSVVKGAGRIETQYF	TGCAGCGTTGTCAAGGGGGCGGGAAGGATAGAGACCCAGTACTTC
TRBV18	.	.	TRBJ2-5	CASSPQGQTQETQYF	TGTGCCAGCTCACCGCAAGGACAAACCCAAGAGACCCAGTACTTC
TRBV29-1	.	TRBD2	TRBJ2-3	CSFGGLAGTDTQYF	TGCAGCTTCGGGGGACTAGCGGGCACAGATACGCAGTATTTT
TRBV18	few	TRBD1	TRBJ2-7	CASSTSPGQGAHEQYF	TGTGCCAGCTCAACTTCTCCGGGACAGGGTGCCCACGAGCAGTACTTC
TRBV4-1	few	.	TRBJ2-5	CASSPPQGRETQYF	TGCGCCAGCAGCCCACCTCAGGGGAGAGAGACCCAGTACTTC
TRBV10-3	many	.	TRBJ2-7	CATGLPQIYEQYF	TGTGCCACCGGGCTCCCCCAGATATACGAGCAGTACTTC
TRBV5-1	.	TRBD1	TRBJ2-5	CASSSRTGGTETQYF	TGCGCCAGCAGCTCCCGGACAGGGGGGACGGAGACCCAGTACTTC
TRBV6-2/TRBV6-3	.	.	TRBJ2-3	CASSYAGRQQPSTDTQYF	TGTGCCAGCAGTTACGCCGGTCGCCAGCAGCCTAGCACAGATACGCAGTATTTT
TRBV11-2	.	TRBD2	TRBJ2-3	CASSLIGLAGAATSTDTQYF	TGTGCCAGCAGCCTAATCGGACTAGCGGGAGCCGCTACTAGCACAGATACGCAGTATTTT
TRBV25-1	.	.	TRBJ2-7	CASVRASGSYEQYF	TGTGCCAGCGTACGGGCTTCGGGGTCCTACGAGCAGTACTTC
TRBV18	.	.	TRBJ1-5	CASSRVGGDNQPQHF	TGTGCCAGCTCACGGGTAGGGGGGGACAATCAGCCCCAGCATTTT
TRBV18	.	.	TRBJ2-7	CASSPRRDTYNEQYF	TGTGCCAGCTCACCACGGAGAGATACCTACAATGAGCAGTACTTC
TRBV6-2/TRBV6-3	.	.	TRBJ1-2	CATRVRQHYGYTF	TGTGCCACCCGAGTGAGACAGCACTATGGCTACACCTTC
TRBV16	.	.	TRBJ1-4	CASSRQSSATNEKLFF	TGTGCCAGCAGCCGACAGTCGAGCGCAACTAATGAAAAACTGTTTTTT
TRBV20-1	many	.	TRBJ1-1	CSAPRVGMNTEAFF	TGCAGTGCTCCAAGGGTTGGGATGAACACTGAAGCTTTCTTT
TRBV9	few	.	TRBJ2-3	CASSVAQWSPTDTQYF	TGTGCCAGCAGCGTAGCTCAATGGAGTCCCACAGATACGCAGTATTTT